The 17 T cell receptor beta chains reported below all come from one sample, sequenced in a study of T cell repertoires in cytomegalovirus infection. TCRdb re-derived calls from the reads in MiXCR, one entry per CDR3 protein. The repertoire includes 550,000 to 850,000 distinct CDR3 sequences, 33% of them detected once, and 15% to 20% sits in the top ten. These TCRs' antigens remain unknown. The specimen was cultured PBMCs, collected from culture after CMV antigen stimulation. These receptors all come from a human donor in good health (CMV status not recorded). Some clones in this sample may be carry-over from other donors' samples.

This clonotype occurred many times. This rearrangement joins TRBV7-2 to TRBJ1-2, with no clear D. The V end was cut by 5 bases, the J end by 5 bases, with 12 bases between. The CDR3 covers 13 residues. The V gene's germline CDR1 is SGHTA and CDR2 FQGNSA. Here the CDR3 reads CASSLGRSYGYTF. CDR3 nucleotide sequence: TGTGCCAGCAGCCTAGGACGTAGTTATGGCTACACCTTC.

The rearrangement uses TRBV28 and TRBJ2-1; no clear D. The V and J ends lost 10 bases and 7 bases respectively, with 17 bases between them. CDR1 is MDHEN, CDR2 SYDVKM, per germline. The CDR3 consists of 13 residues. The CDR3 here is CANRLGYENEQFF. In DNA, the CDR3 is TGTGCCAACCGACTCGGATATGAAAATGAGCAGTTCTTC.

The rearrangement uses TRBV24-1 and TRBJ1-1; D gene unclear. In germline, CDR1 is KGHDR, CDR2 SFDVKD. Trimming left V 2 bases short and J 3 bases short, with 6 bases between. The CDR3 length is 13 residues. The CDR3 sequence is CATSDYRYTEAFF. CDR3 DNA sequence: TGTGCCACCAGTGATTATCGATACACTGAAGCTTTCTTT.

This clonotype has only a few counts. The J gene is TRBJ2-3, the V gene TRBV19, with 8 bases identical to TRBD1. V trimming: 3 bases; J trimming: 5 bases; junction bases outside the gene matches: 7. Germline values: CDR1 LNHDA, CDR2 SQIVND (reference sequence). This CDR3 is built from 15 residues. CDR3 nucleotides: TGTGCCAGTAGTATGGGGCAGGGGGCCCAAGATACGCAGTATTTT. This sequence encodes CASSMGQGAQDTQYF.

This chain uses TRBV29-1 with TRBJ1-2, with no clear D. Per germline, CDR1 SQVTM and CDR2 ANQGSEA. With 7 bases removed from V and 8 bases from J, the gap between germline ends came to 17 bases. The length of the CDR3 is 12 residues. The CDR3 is CSAQEDSYGYTF. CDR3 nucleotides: TGCAGCGCCCAAGAGGATTCATACGGCTACACCTTC.

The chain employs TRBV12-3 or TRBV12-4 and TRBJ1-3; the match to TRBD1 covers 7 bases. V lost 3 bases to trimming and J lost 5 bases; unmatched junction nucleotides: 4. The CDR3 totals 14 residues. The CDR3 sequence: CASSLEGARNTIYF. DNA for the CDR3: TGTGCCAGCAGTTTGGAGGGGGCGAGAAACACCATATATTTT.

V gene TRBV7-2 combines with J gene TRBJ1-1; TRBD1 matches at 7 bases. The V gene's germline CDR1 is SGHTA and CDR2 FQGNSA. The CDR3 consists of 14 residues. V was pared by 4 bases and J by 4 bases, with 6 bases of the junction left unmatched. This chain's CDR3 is CASSSLTGLTEAFF. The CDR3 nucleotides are TGTGCCAGCAGCTCCTTGACAGGGCTCACTGAAGCTTTCTTT.

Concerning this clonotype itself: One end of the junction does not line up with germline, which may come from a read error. The CDR3 region is CASSLGLGPGEKLFF. In DNA, the CDR3 is TGTGCCAGCAGCTTGGGACTTGGGCCTGGCGAAAAACTGTTTTTT. The V call is TRBV5-3, the J call TRBJ1-4, with a weak D call TRBD1 (5 bases). TRBV5-3 falls under the ORF class, with uncertain function. This CDR3 has 15 residues.

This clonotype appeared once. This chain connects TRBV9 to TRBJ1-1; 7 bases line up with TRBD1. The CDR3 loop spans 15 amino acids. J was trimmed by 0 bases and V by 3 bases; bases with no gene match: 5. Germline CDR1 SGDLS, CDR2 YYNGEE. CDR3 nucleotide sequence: TGTGCCAGCAGCGCGGGACAGAACATGAACACTGAAGCTTTCTTT. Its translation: CASSAGQNMNTEAFF. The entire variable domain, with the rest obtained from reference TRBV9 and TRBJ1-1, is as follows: DSGVTQTPKHLITATGQRVTLRCSPRSGDLSVYWYQQSLDQGLQFLIQYYNGEERAKGNILERFSAQQFPDLHSELNLSSLELGDSALYFCASSAGQNMNTEAFFGQGTRLTVV.

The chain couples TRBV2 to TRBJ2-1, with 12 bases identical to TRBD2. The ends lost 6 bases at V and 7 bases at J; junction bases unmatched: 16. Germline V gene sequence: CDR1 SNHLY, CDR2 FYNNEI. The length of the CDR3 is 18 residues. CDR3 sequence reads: CASRRLAGVLTGRNEQFF. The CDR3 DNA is TGTGCCAGCAGACGACTAGCGGGAGTACTAACTGGTCGGAATGAGCAGTTCTTC.

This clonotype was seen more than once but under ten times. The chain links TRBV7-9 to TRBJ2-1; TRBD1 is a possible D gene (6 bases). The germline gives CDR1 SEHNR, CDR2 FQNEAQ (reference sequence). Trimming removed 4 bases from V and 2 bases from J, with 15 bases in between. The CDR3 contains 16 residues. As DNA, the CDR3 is TGTGCCAGCAGCTCTCCAGGGGCCGAGGCCTACAATGAGCAGTTCTTC. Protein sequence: CASSSPGAEAYNEQFF.

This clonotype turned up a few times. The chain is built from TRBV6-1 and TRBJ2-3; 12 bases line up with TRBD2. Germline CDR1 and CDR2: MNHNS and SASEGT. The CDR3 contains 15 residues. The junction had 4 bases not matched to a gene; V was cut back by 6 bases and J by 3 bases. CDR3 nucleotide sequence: TGTGCCAGCAGCCGACTAGCGGGGGAGACAGATACGCAGTATTTT. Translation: CASSRLAGETDTQYF.

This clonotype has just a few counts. The chain's CDR3 is CASSLARSAGYNEQFF. DNA for the CDR3: TGTGCCAGCAGCTTAGCGAGGAGCGCTGGCTACAATGAGCAGTTCTTC. The chain joins TRBV7-2 to TRBJ2-1; no clear D gene. This CDR3 region has 16 residues. V was clipped by 0 bases and J by 3 bases, with 12 bases between them. The germline V gene has CDR1 SGHTA and CDR2 FQGNSA. Full variable domain (rest looked up from reference TRBV7-2 and TRBJ2-1): GAGVSQSPSNKVTEKGKDVELRCDPISGHTALYWYRQSLGQGLEFLIYFQGNSAPDKSGLPSDRFSAERTGGSVSTLTIQRTQQEDSAVYLCASSLARSAGYNEQFFGPGTRLTVL.

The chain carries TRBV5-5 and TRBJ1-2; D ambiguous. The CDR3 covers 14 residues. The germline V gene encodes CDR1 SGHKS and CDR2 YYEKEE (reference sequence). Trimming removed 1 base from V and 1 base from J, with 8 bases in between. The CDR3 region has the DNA TGTGCCAGCAGCTTGTCCAGCCTTAACTATGGCTACACCTTC. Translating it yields CASSLSSLNYGYTF. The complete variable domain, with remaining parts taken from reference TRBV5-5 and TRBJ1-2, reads DAGVTQSPTHLIKTRGQQVTLRCSPISGHKSVSWYQQVLGQGPQFIFQYYEKEERGRGNFPDRFSARQFPNYSSELNVNALLLGDSALYLCASSLSSLNYGYTFGSGTRLTVV.

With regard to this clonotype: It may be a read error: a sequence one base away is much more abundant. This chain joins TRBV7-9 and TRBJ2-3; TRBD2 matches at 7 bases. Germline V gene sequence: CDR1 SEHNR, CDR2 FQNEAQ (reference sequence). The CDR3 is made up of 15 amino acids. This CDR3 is CAISISGFSTDTQYF. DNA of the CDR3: TGTGCCATCAGCATTAGCGGGTTTAGCACAGATACGCAGTATTTT.

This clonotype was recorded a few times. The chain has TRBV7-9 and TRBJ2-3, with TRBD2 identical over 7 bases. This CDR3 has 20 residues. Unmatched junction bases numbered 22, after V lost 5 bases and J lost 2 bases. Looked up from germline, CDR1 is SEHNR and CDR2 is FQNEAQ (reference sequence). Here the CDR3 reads CASSQTPGYAGRPNTDTQYF. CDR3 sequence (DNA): TGTGCCAGCAGCCAAACTCCAGGGTATGCCGGGAGGCCGAACACAGATACGCAGTATTTT.

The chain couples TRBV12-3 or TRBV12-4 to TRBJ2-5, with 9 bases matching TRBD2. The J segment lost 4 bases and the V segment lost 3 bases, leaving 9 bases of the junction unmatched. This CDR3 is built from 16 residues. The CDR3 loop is CASSFALAGRRETQYF. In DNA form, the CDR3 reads TGTGCCAGCAGTTTCGCGCTAGCGGGACGAAGAGAGACCCAGTACTTC.